This T cell receptor (beta chain) was obtained from a study of control samples from healthy donors and cancer patients. Profiling relied on immunoSEQ multiplex PCR, and the TCRdb table lists in-frame clones only, not all of them. The table lists around 58,000 clones, approximately 85% of them singletons. Sample: blood. This sequence was found in a man aged 45 to 65 in good health.

CDR3 sequence reads: CASSFSNQPQHF. As DNA, the CDR3 is TGTGCCAGCAGTTTTAGCAATCAGCCCCAGCATTTT. The rearrangement uses TRBV12-3 or TRBV12-4 and TRBJ1-5; D not resolved. The CDR3 consists of 12 residues. The V gene lost 3 bases and the J gene lost 0 bases, with 0 bases spanning the gap.